This TCR beta chain originates from a study of metastatic and nonmetastatic thyroid tumors. Study-level results: Relative to benign nodules, malignant thyroid tumors were reportedly characterized by significantly elevated TCR beta diversity in blood and tumor.

This clone was observed many times. Antigen specificity is unknown. No treatment of any kind had been given to any patient before thyroid surgery. Original processing notes: It was from CDR3 differences across clinicopathological groups that a distant-metastasis classifier for papillary thyroid cancer was built. TCRdb re-called clones from the PCR reads using MiXCR. The V and J calls follow TCRdb's processing rather than the paper's. Seen here are approximately 65,000 clones, approximately 4.1% observed once, and the top ten hold 20% to 25%. This CDR3 is built from 14 residues. V lost 1 base and J 5 bases, leaving 8 bases between the germline ends. Germline lookup yields CDR1 SGHNT and CDR2 YENEEA.

Sequenced input: blood. The chain has TRBV11-3 and TRBJ2-2, with D possibly TRBD1 on 5 matching bases. The clonotype comes from a female donor with papillary thyroid cancer or a benign thyroid nodule (not recorded which). Some clones in this sample may be carry-over from other donors' samples. Written as DNA, the CDR3 is TGTGCCAGCAGCTTAGCCAGGGCGACCGGGGAGCTGTTTTTT. Translation: CASSLARATGELFF.